This paragraph covers one TCR beta chain sequence. This record comes from a study of blood T cell repertoires in COVID-19. Study details: Acute and convalescent COVID-19 specimens originated in the United States, Italy and Spain.

Those enrolled, adults aged roughly 18 to 100 years, came from 24 US areas. In the original analysis: From reference gene primer amplification, estimates of nucleated cell counts were derived. The method was immunoSEQ multiplex PCR; TCRdb's version includes in-frame clones alone and lacks a portion of them. D and trimming come from the DNA, and the V and J calls and clone size come from that table. The sample contains 270,000 or so clones, 86% of which appear only once. This CDR3 has 17 residues. Germline CDR1 MDHEN, CDR2 SYDVKM. V dropped 5 bases and J dropped 3; count of bases not matched to a gene: 13.

The chain is built from TRBV28 and TRBJ2-7, with 10 bases fitting TRBD1. Sequencing was done on a sample of PBMCs or T cells enriched from blood (not recorded which). This clonotype was sampled from a woman aged 18-29 years who had recovered from COVID-19. The CDR3 coding sequence is TGTGCCAGCAGTGGTCGCTTGGGGGACAGGGGAGGCTACGAGCAGTACTTC. Protein product: CASSGRLGDRGGYEQYF. Looking up the rest from reference TRBV28 and TRBJ2-7 gives the full variable domain: DVKVTQSSRYLVKRTGEKVFLECVQDMDHENMFWYRQDPGLGLRLIYFSYDVKMKEKGDIPEGYSVSREKKERFSLILESASTNQTSMYLCASSGRLGDRGGYEQYFGPGTRLTVT.